This TCR beta chain originates from a study of T cell changes during pregnancy in multiple sclerosis. Profiling relied on immunoSEQ multiplex PCR, and the TCRdb table lists in-frame clones only, not all of them. The sample shows some 47,000 clones, roughly 89% of them seen only once. The germline gives CDR1 GTSNPN, CDR2 SVGIG (reference sequence). The CDR3 loop spans 11 amino acids. The V and J ends lost 4 bases and 7 bases respectively, with 11 bases between them. The sample was peripheral blood, taken in the first trimester of pregnancy. The receptor comes from a female donor with multiple sclerosis, enrolled in a pregnancy study. The gene calls are TRBV30 and TRBJ2-7; possibly TRBD2 for D (6 bases). The CDR3 sequence: CAWNPGREQYF. CDR3 coding DNA: TGTGCCTGGAACCCAGGGAGGGAGCAGTACTTC. Based on the CDR3 plus reference TRBV30 and TRBJ2-7, the full variable domain is SQTIHQWPATLVQPVGSPLSLECTVEGTSNPNLYWYRQAAGRGLQLLFYSVGIGQISSEVPQNLSASRPQDRQFILSSKKLLLSDSGFYLCAWNPGREQYFGPGTRLTVT.